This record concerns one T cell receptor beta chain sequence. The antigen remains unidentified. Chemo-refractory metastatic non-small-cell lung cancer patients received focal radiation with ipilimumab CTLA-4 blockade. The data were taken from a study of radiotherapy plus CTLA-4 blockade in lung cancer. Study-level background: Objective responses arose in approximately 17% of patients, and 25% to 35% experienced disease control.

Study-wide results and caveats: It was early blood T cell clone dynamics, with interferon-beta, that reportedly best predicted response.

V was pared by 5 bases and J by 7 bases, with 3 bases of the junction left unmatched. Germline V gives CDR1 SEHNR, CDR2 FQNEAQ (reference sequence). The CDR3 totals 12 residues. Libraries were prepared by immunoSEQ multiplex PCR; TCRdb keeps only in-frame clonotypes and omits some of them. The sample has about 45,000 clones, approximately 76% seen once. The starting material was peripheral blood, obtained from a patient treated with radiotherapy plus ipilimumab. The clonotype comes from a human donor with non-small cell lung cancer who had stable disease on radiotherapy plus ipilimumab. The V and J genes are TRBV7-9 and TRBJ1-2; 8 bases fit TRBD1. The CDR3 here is CASSMDRVGYTF. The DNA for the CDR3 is TGTGCCAGCAGCATGGACAGGGTTGGCTACACCTTC.